The sequence of this T cell receptor (beta chain) was determined in a study of blood T cell repertoires in COVID-19 (dated by TCRdb to the early 2020s). Concerning the study at large: Collaborator samples came from the United States, Italy and Spain and covered acute and convalescent phases of COVID-19. The repertoires were released in a freely available public database meant as a resource for research on the immune response to SARS-CoV-2. The samples were drawn from two sources: the first 160 participants of the ongoing ImmuneRACE study, and 1,200 or so subjects contributed by 6 global collaborators. Deeply sampled blood TCRbeta repertoires from subjects exposed to, actively infected with, or recovered from COVID-19 were included in the dataset. The prospective study material was composed of cDNA or gDNA derived from T cells, B-cell-depleted T cells, or PBMCs. The sample metadata nearly always contained a de-identified subject ID, COVID-19 status, age in years and sex. Where available, HLA class I and class II types were obtained from metadata supplied by the sample provider rather than from assay-based typing. Broad study findings and their caveats: Clinical and demographic metadata were provided uncurated, with the amount varying by source and participant.

TCRbeta CDR3 regions were amplified from genomic DNA using the immunoSEQ Assay, a bias-controlled multiplex PCR. The authors processed their data as follows. The number of nucleated cells in each sample was estimated from the amplification of reference gene primers within the assay. To quantify the absolute abundance of each unique TCRbeta CDR3 rearrangement, sequence reads were collapsed and filtered. For each sample, productive Simpson clonality was calculated as the square root of Simpson's diversity index over productive rearrangements. TCRdb obtained this table from immuneACCESS and retained in-frame rearrangements with V and J assigned. These tables miss some clones; where compared with another copy, unresolved V genes account for less than half of the shortfall, and the remainder is unexplained. Clonal size and the V and J genes are those of that table, whereas D and trimming came from the DNA. For this sample the table gives fewer than 250,000 clones, of which about four fifths were detected only once. Approximately 4% of the sample is taken by the ten largest.

In this sample, this clone turned up once. No antigen is known for it. Base quality data are lacking; no much larger clone is found one base away. Including the terminal cysteine and phenylalanine, the CDR3 comprises 13 residues. Here the CDR3 DNA is all that survives: 39 bases in frame from base 1. Cut back by 3 bases and 6 bases, the V and J ends lie 15 bases apart. Reading the germline V gene (reference sequence) gives CDR1 GTSNPN and CDR2 SVGIG. In the prospective study, participants were roughly 18 to 100 years old, resided in 24 geographic areas of the United States, and were enrolled through a virtual design. Cohort assignment in the prospective study relied on participant-reported clinical history from a screening survey and a study questionnaire. Exposed participants had been in contact, within 2 weeks of entering the study, with a person who had a PCR-confirmed or clinician-diagnosed case of COVID-19. In the prospective study, mobile phlebotomists collected whole blood, serum and a nasopharyngeal or oropharyngeal swab from each participant. Participants in the prospective study had the option to provide additional blood draws and questionnaires over a roughly 2-month period. Before DNA extraction, prospective study blood samples were shipped either frozen or at room temperature.

The clonotype comes from a woman between 40 and 55 years old who had been exposed to COVID-19. This receptor chain uses TRBV30 and TRBJ2-7; the D segment could be TRBD2, given 5 matching bases. The sequencing input was PBMCs or T cells enriched from blood (not recorded which). The nucleotides read TGTGCCTGGAGACAGTTGGGGAGCCTCGAGCAGTACTTC. Translation gives CAWRQLGSLEQYF.